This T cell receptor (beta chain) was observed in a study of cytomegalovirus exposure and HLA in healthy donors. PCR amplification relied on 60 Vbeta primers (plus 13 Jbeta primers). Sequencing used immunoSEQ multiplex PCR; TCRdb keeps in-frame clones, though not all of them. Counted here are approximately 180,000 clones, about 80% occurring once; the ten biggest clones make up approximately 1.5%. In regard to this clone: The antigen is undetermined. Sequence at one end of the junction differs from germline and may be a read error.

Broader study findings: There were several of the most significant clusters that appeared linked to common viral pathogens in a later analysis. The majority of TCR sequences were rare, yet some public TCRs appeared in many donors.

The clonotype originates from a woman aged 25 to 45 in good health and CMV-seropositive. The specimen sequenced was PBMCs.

The DNA for the CDR3 is TGTGCCAGCAGTGAAGCAGCATCCCGGGACAGGGGGACTTTT. Amino acids: CASSEAASRDRGTF. J is TRBJ1-4 and V is TRBV6-1; 11 bases are shared with TRBD1. The CDR3 extends over 14 amino acids. Germline CDR1 is MNHNS and CDR2 is SASEGT.